A selection of T cell receptor beta chains follows, all from one sample in a study of blood T cell repertoires in COVID-19. Repertoires were generated with immunoSEQ multiplex PCR, while TCRdb's copy carries only in-frame clones and drops some. The repertoire includes about 120,000 clones, around nine tenths of them detected once, and 1.8% sits in the top ten. Source material: peripheral blood. The receptor source for this set is a human donor with active COVID-19. The donor label of this sample is uncertain. Both conserved end residues are part of each CDR3. A D gene is named only where the DNA matches it firmly. Not all rows give a size; the values are once, few, many and, for expanded clones, a class.

clone size,V gene,J gene,D gene,CDR3 protein,CDR3 DNA
NA,TRBV19,TRBJ2-1,NA,CASTRGTSSYNEQFF,TGTGCCAGTACAAGAGGCACGAGCTCCTACAATGAGCAGTTCTTC
once,TRBV7-9,TRBJ1-4,TRBD1,CASSSLTGALEEKLFF,TGTGCCAGCAGCTCCCTCACAGGGGCTCTGGAGGAAAAACTGTTTTTT
NA,TRBV18,TRBJ2-5,TRBD1,CASSPGTAQETQYF,TGTGCCAGCTCACCAGGGACAGCACAAGAGACCCAGTACTTC
NA,TRBV19,TRBJ2-7,TRBD2,CASRESGTSGSYEQYF,TGTGCCAGTAGGGAGTCCGGGACTAGCGGATCCTACGAGCAGTACTTC
NA,TRBV7-2,TRBJ2-3,TRBD2,CASSPRTSGPVSTDTQYF,TGTGCCAGCAGCCCCCGGACTAGCGGGCCAGTAAGCACAGATACGCAGTATTTT
NA,TRBV2,TRBJ1-2,NA,CASRLQGSRLIPPTF,TGTGCCAGCAGGCTACAGGGTTCTCGTTTAATCCCCCCCACCTTC
NA,TRBV6-4,TRBJ1-1,NA,CASSDTTGSTEAFF,TGTGCCAGCAGTGACACTACAGGGTCCACTGAAGCTTTCTTT
NA,TRBV6-5,TRBJ1-5,NA,CASSSTGINQPQHF,TGTGCCAGCAGTTCCACAGGGATAAATCAGCCCCAGCATTTT
NA,TRBV7-2,TRBJ2-2,TRBD1,CASSRDRDTGELFF,TGTGCCAGCAGCCGGGACAGGGACACCGGGGAGCTGTTTTTT
NA,TRBV10-3,TRBJ2-1,TRBD1,CAISPLRQGALVNEQFF,TGTGCCATCAGTCCCTTGCGACAGGGGGCGCTGGTCAATGAGCAGTTCTTC
NA,TRBV19,TRBJ1-4,NA,CASRQVNEKLFF,TGTGCCAGTAGGCAGGTCAATGAAAAACTGTTTTTT
NA,TRBV23-1,TRBJ2-2,NA,CASRPTGLTGELFF,TGCGCCAGCAGACCAACAGGATTGACCGGGGAGCTGTTTTTT
NA,TRBV10-2,TRBJ2-7,TRBD1,CASTTGWRNYEQYF,TGCGCCAGCACGACAGGGTGGAGGAACTACGAGCAGTACTTC
NA,TRBV7-8,TRBJ2-7,NA,CASSFAYEQYF,TGTGCCAGCAGCTTCGCCTACGAGCAGTACTTC
NA,TRBV11-2,TRBJ2-7,NA,CASSPSARASYEQYF,TGTGCCAGCAGCCCCTCGGCGCGGGCCTCCTACGAGCAGTACTTC
few,TRBV7-2,TRBJ2-2,NA,CASSVKSTGELFF,TGTGCCAGCAGTGTAAAATCCACCGGGGAGCTGTTTTTT